The clone carrying this T cell receptor beta chain has a count of ten or more. Its specificity is unknown. The read terminates 3 residues before the CDR3 end, so the remaining end is supplied by the germline J gene. TCRdb keeps only in-frame clones here, not all; method: immunoSEQ multiplex PCR. The table lists more than 35,000 clones, with no singletons. This entry comes from a study of T cell clonality in common variable immunodeficiency. Study conclusions and caveats: What drives increased CVID clonality needs T cell subpopulation sequencing. Compared with controls, CVID subjects had fewer shared TCRbeta clones. In common variable immunodeficiency, TCR beta chains reportedly carried fewer deletions and N-nucleotide insertions. CVID subjects had higher TCRbeta clonality than healthy controls, most marked in about a third.

The length of the CDR3 is 12 residues. V dropped 3 bases and J dropped 3 bases, with 4 bases sitting between them. Germline V lookup: CDR1 SGHNT, CDR2 YENEEA. The J gene is TRBJ2-3, the V gene TRBV11-3; no clear D gene. Sequencing input: peripheral blood mononuclear cells. The TCR originated in a person aged 18-70 years in good health. The CDR3 bases that were read are TGTGCCAGCAGCTTCACAACAGATACG. This encodes CASSFTTDT. The CDR3 in its entirety is CASSFTTDTQYF. The full variable domain, in which reference TRBV11-3 and TRBJ2-3 provide the parts outside the CDR3, is EAGVVQSPRYKIIEKKQPVAFWCNPISGHNTLYWYLQNLGQGPELLIRYENEEAVDDSQLPKDRFSAERLKGVDSTLKIQPAELGDSAVYLCASSFTTDTQYFGPGTRLTVL.